The 14 T cell receptor beta chains in this list originate from one sample, sequenced in a study of CD4 T cells in relation to SARS-CoV-2 and coronaviruses. These receptors' targets are unknown. Profiled with immunoSEQ multiplex PCR; TCRdb holds only in-frame clones, not every one. The sample has 30,000 to 45,000 clones, approximately 80% seen once. The sequencing sample was made of naive CD4+ T cells from PBMCs, cultured in vitro. Described subset: naive CD4+ T cells isolated by negative enrichment. The receptor source for this set is an adult with COVID-19.

The V gene is TRBV24-1, the J gene TRBJ1-5; unclear D gene. Between the trimmed V and J ends, which lost 5 bases and 3 bases, there was a span of 10 bases. The CDR3 runs 14 residues. CDR1 KGHDR and CDR2 SFDVKD come from the germline V gene. The CDR3 DNA reads TGTGCCACCAGTGGGATGCCGAACAATCAGCCCCAGCATTTT. Protein: CATSGMPNNQPQHF.

The chain is built from TRBV2 and TRBJ1-2; possibly TRBD1 for D (6 bases). The CDR3 covers 13 residues. V lost 4 bases to trimming and J lost 2 bases, with 8 bases between them. In germline, CDR1 is SNHLY, CDR2 FYNNEI. This CDR3 reads CASSVTGNYGYTF. DNA for the CDR3: TGTGCCAGCAGTGTGACAGGAAACTATGGCTACACCTTC.

The V call is TRBV6-6, the J call TRBJ2-5, with 10 bases that match TRBD1. The trim removed 6 bases at V and 2 bases at J, leaving 9 bases unmatched. CDR3 length: 16 amino acids. CDR1 is MNHNY, CDR2 SVGAGI, per germline (reference sequence). CDR3 bases: TGTGCCAGCAGCCGTCGCGAGGACAGGGGGCAAGAGACCCAGTACTTC. Its protein product is CASSRREDRGQETQYF.

The V and J genes are TRBV6-5 and TRBJ2-5; D unresolved. Germline V CDR1 and CDR2: MNHEY, SVGAGI. This CDR3 has 11 amino acids. V was clipped by 7 bases and J by 5 bases, with 8 bases between them. CDR3 residues: CASTGSETQYF. The CDR3 nucleotides are TGTGCCAGCACCGGGTCGGAGACCCAGTACTTC.

V and J are TRBV15 and TRBJ2-6; possibly TRBD2 for D (5 bases). This CDR3 comprises 15 residues. Germline V gene lookup returns CDR1 LNHNV and CDR2 YYDKDF (reference sequence). Trimming shortened V by 5 bases and J by 4 bases, and 12 bases separated the two germline ends. The CDR3 region has the DNA TGTGCCACCAGCGTTTCCGGGAACGGGGCCAACGTCCTGACTTTC. It yields the protein CATSVSGNGANVLTF.

This clone has just a few counts. V usage is TRBV5-4 and J usage is TRBJ2-7; no firm D call. CDR1 is SGHNT and CDR2 is YYREEE in the germline V gene (reference sequence). This CDR3 has 14 amino acids. Deletions cut 4 bases from V and 0 bases from J, with 11 bases between. In DNA, the CDR3 is TGTGCCAGCAGCGAATACTGGAGCTCCTACGAGCAGTACTTC. It yields the protein CASSEYWSSYEQYF.

This clone has more than one count but fewer than ten. The V call is TRBV28, the J call TRBJ1-5; D perhaps matches TRBD1 (6 bases). This CDR3 spans 15 amino acids. In germline, CDR1 is MDHEN, CDR2 SYDVKM. The V gene lost 2 bases and the J gene lost 2 bases, with 10 bases spanning the gap. The CDR3 DNA is TGTGCCAGCAGTTTAACAGGGCACGGCAATCAGCCCCAGCATTTT. This gives the protein CASSLTGHGNQPQHF. The whole variable domain, remainder taken from reference TRBV28 and TRBJ1-5, is DVKVTQSSRYLVKRTGEKVFLECVQDMDHENMFWYRQDPGLGLRLIYFSYDVKMKEKGDIPEGYSVSREKKERFSLILESASTNQTSMYLCASSLTGHGNQPQHFGDGTRLSIL.

The rearrangement joins TRBV15 to TRBJ1-1, with D tentatively TRBD1 (5 bases). Between the trimmed V and J ends, which lost 5 bases and 4 bases, there was a span of 20 bases. The CDR3 is 16 amino acids. The germline V gene encodes CDR1 LNHNV and CDR2 YYDKDF (reference sequence). CDR3 DNA: TGTGCCACCAGCGGGGGGACTCGAGGTAGGAGCACTGAAGCTTTCTTT. It specifies CATSGGTRGRSTEAFF.

CDR3 residues: CASSIVVGDTQYF. The CDR3 DNA reads TGTGCCAGCAGCATTGTGGTGGGGGATACGCAGTATTTT. V and J are TRBV7-9 and TRBJ2-3; no reliable D call. The CDR3 spans 13 residues. The germline V gene encodes CDR1 SEHNR and CDR2 FQNEAQ (reference sequence). V was cut by 5 bases and J by 6 bases, with 12 bases left in between.

The chain has TRBV5-5 and TRBJ2-2, with 10 bases aligning to TRBD2. Trimming removed 0 bases from V and 6 bases from J; junction bases left unmatched: 11. This CDR3 contains 18 residues. CDR1 is SGHKS and CDR2 is YYEKEE in the germline V gene (reference sequence). CDR3 in DNA: TGTGCCAGCAGCTTGGTAACCCTAGCGGGAGCTGGGGCCGGGGAGCTGTTTTTT. Its translation is CASSLVTLAGAGAGELFF.

This sequence joins TRBV15 and TRBJ2-7; possibly TRBD1 or TRBD2 for D (5 bases each). Germline V gene lookup returns CDR1 LNHNV and CDR2 YYDKDF (reference sequence). V was shortened by 5 bases and J by 7 bases, with 18 bases between the two germline ends. The CDR3 is 14 residues long. For the CDR3, the DNA is TGTGCCACCAGCGGGGGACGGCGGGCGAGGGAGCAGTACTTC. Translating gives CATSGGRRAREQYF.

The chain links TRBV27 to TRBJ1-6; 9 bases agree with TRBD1. Per germline, CDR1 MNHEY and CDR2 SMNVEV (reference sequence). CDR3 length: 14 amino acids. V gave up 4 bases and J gave up 10 bases; unmatched junction bases: 5. The CDR3, as DNA: TGTGCCAGCAGTTCGGGGACAGGGTACTCACCCCTCCACTTT. It is translated as CASSSGTGYSPLHF.

This sequence joins TRBV28 and TRBJ2-7, with D possibly being TRBD1 (5 bases). Germline-derived CDR1 and CDR2 are MDHEN and SYDVKM. The length of the CDR3 is 17 residues. The ends were cut back, 9 bases at V and 2 bases at J, with 26 bases in the middle. CDR3 bases: TGTGCCAGTGACCAGGGAATTAGGCGAGGAAGGGCCTACGAGCAGTACTTC. It encodes CASDQGIRRGRAYEQYF.

V and J are TRBV14 and TRBJ1-1, with 7 bases lining up with TRBD1. This CDR3 comprises 16 residues. Germline lookup yields CDR1 SGHDN and CDR2 FVKESK. V shed 5 bases and J 0 bases; nucleotides not matched to a gene: 9. This chain's CDR3 is CASSATTGTVNTEAFF. The CDR3 DNA is TGTGCCAGCAGCGCTACTACCGGGACAGTGAACACTGAAGCTTTCTTT. Drawing the rest from reference TRBV14 and TRBJ1-1, the complete variable domain is EAGVTQFPSHSVIEKGQTVTLRCDPISGHDNLYWYRRVMGKEIKFLLHFVKESKQDESGMPNNRFLAERTGGTYSTLKVQPAELEDSGVYFCASSATTGTVNTEAFFGQGTRLTVV.